This TCR beta chain was recovered during a study of radiation and T cells in renal cell carcinoma. Libraries were prepared by immunoSEQ multiplex PCR; TCRdb keeps only in-frame clonotypes and omits some of them. In the table there are about 49,000 clones, roughly 80% of which are singletons. Time point: baseline pretreatment blood. The treatment denotes: 15 Gy SBRT to primary tumor, nephrectomy 4 weeks later. Serial blood draws occurred at baseline and 2 and 4 weeks post-SBRT. Germline loops: CDR1 SGHRS, CDR2 YFSETQ. CDR3 size: 15 residues. The ends lost 4 bases at V and 6 bases at J; junction bases unmatched: 8.

The clonotype originates from a woman in her 70s with renal cell carcinoma. The sequencing used blood, collected from a patient whose treatment included radiotherapy and nephrectomy. The rearrangement links TRBV5-1 to TRBJ1-2; 11 bases agree with TRBD1. In DNA, the CDR3 is TGCGCCAGCAGCGGGGGACAGGGGGACTTCGATGGCTACACCTTC. Its protein is CASSGGQGDFDGYTF.